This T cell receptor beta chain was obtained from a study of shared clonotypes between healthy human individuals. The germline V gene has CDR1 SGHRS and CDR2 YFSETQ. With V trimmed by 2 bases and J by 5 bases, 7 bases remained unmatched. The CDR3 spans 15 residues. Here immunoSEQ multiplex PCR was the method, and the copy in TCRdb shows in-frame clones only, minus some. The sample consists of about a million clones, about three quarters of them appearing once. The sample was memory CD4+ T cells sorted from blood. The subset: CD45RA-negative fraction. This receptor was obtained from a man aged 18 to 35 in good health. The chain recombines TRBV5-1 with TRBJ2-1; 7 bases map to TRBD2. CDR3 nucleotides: TGCGCCAGCAGCTTAGGACTAGTTGGTCACAATGAGCAGTTCTTC. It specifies CASSLGLVGHNEQFF.